Presented here are 9 T cell receptor beta chains from one specimen sequenced in a study of early T cells in non-severe SARS-CoV-2 infection. TCRdb analysed the 5' RACE reads with MiXCR anew, one entry per CDR3 protein. This table has about 29,000 distinct CDR3 sequences, more than 3.5% appearing once. Specimen: whole blood. Receptor source: an adult who was a healthcare worker with PCR-confirmed SARS-CoV-2 infection or an uninfected control (not recorded which).

Ten or more counts support this clonotype. The chain has TRBV10-3 and TRBJ2-3; 9 bases fit TRBD2. This CDR3 comprises 14 residues. Germline V gene sequence: CDR1 ENHRY, CDR2 SYGVKD. V dropped 10 bases and J dropped 1; count of bases not matched to a gene: 6. In nucleotides, the CDR3 is TGTGCCACCTTGCGGGGGGGAGGCACAGATACGCAGTATTTT. Amino acid sequence: CATLRGGGTDTQYF.

At least ten counts were recorded for this clonotype. V gene TRBV7-6 combines with J gene TRBJ2-3, with no clear D. The CDR3 has 15 amino acids. The V gene lost 1 base and the J gene lost 0 bases, with 8 bases spanning the gap. The germline V gene encodes CDR1 SGHVS and CDR2 FNYEAQ. The CDR3 loop reads CASSLVIGSTDTQYF. The CDR3 nucleotides are TGTGCCAGCAGCTTAGTAATCGGGAGCACAGATACGCAGTATTTT.

This clonotype appeared a few times. The V gene is TRBV7-9, the J gene TRBJ1-5; the D is unclear. Germline assignment: CDR1 SEHNR and CDR2 FQNEAQ (reference sequence). CDR3 length equals 12 residues. V lost 0 bases to trimming and J lost 8 bases, with 5 bases between them. The CDR3 DNA reads TGTGCCAGCAGCTTAGCTGGGGAGCCCCAGCATTTT. It is translated as CASSLAGEPQHF.

This clonotype was counted ten times or more. The chain recombines TRBV12-3 or TRBV12-4 with TRBJ1-1; D is unclear. Trimming pared 6 bases from V and 5 bases from J, leaving 13 bases between. The CDR3 loop spans 13 amino acids. The CDR3 sequence is CASSLTGWTEAFF. The CDR3 DNA is TGTGCCAGCAGCCTGACGGGTTGGACTGAAGCTTTCTTT.

This clonotype was seen ten or more times. V is TRBV7-9 and J is TRBJ2-7; 10 bases agree with TRBD1. After removal of 3 bases from V and 3 bases from J, the junction contained 2 bases not matched to a gene. CDR3 length: 14 residues. The germline CDR1 and CDR2 sequences are SEHNR and FQNEAQ (reference sequence). CDR3 region: CASSFGQGDYEQYF. CDR3 nucleotides: TGTGCCAGCAGCTTTGGACAGGGGGACTACGAGCAGTACTTC. Looking up the rest from reference TRBV7-9 and TRBJ2-7 gives the full variable domain: DTGVSQNPRHKITKRGQNVTFRCDPISEHNRLYWYRQTLGQGPEFLTYFQNEAQLEKSRLLSDRFSAERPKGSFSTLEIQRTEQGDSAMYLCASSFGQGDYEQYFGPGTRLTVT.

This clonotype was seen ten or more times. This chain's CDR3 is CASSLVAGGITGELFF. CDR3 nucleotide sequence: TGTGCCAGCAGCTTAGTGGCGGGAGGGATCACCGGGGAGCTGTTTTTT. The chain couples TRBV7-2 to TRBJ2-2; 9 bases agree with TRBD2. There are 16 residues in the CDR3. Germline-derived CDR1 and CDR2 are SGHTA and FQGNSA. V dropped 1 base and J dropped 4; count of bases not matched to a gene: 4.

Many counts were recorded for this clonotype. One end of the junction does not line up with germline, which may come from a read error. This chain joins TRBV6-1 and TRBJ2-7; TRBD2 is a possible D gene (6 bases). There are 11 residues in the CDR3. CDR1 is MNHNS and CDR2 is SASEGT in the germline V gene. CDR3 DNA: TGTGCCAGCAGACTACCGGGACTCCTGTGCTTC. Its protein is CASRLPGLLCF.

This clonotype was counted only a few times. The chain has TRBV7-6 and TRBJ2-5; D unresolved. Germline CDR1 reads SGHVS; CDR2 reads FNYEAQ. The CDR3 is made up of 15 amino acids. V gave up 0 bases and J gave up 5 bases, with 13 bases separating them. The CDR3 loop is CASSLANGLRETQYF. The CDR3 nucleotides are TGTGCCAGCAGCTTAGCGAACGGCTTGCGGGAGACCCAGTACTTC.

This clonotype was detected ten times or more. The chain is built from TRBV20-1 and TRBJ1-1; tentative D call: TRBD1 (5 bases). V shed 1 base and J shed 8 bases, with 17 bases lying between them. Germline V gene sequence: CDR1 DFQATT, CDR2 SNEGSKA (reference sequence). This CDR3 has 14 residues. The CDR3 coding sequence is TGCAGTGCTAGAGGGGACCGGGGAACGCTAGAAGCTTTCTTT. Translation gives CSARGDRGTLEAFF.